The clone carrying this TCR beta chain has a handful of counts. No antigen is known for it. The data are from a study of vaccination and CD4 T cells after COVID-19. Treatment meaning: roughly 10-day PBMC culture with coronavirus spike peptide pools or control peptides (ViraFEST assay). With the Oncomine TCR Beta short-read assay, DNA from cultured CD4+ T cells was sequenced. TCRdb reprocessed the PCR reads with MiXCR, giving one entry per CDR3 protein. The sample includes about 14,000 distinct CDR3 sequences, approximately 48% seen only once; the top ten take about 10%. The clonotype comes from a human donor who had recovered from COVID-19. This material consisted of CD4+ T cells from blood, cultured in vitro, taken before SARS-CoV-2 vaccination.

CDR3 protein: CSARLDRVRGYTF. CDR3 DNA: TGCAGTGCTAGGCTGGACAGGGTTCGCGGCTACACCTTC. The chain employs TRBV20-1 and TRBJ1-2, with 8 bases matching TRBD1. V shed 3 bases, J shed 8 bases, and the junction held 8 bases outside the gene matches. There are 13 residues in the CDR3. Germline CDR1 is DFQATT and CDR2 is SNEGSKA (reference sequence).